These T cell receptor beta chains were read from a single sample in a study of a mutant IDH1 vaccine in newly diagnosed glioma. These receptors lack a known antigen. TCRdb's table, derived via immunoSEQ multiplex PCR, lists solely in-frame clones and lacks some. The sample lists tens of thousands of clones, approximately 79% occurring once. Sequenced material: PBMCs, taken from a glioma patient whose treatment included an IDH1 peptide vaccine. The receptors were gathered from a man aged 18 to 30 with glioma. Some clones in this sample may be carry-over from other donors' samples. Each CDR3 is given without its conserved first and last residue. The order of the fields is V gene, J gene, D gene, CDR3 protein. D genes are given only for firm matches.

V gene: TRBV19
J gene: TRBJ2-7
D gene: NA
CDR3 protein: ASSSGAYEQY

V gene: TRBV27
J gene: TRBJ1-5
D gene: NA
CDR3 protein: ASSQHQGSNQPQH

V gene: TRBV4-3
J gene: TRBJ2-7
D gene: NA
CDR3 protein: ASSQDRAAVYEQY

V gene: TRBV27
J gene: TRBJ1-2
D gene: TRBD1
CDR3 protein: ASSFQGAGGYT

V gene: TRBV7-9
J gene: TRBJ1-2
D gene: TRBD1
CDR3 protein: ASSLRGQEFYGYT

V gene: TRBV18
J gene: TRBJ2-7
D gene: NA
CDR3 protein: ASSYGPASYEQY

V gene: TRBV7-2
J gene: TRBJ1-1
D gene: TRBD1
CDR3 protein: ASSVAGQMNTEAF

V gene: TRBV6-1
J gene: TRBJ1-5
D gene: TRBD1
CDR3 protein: ASSETGGAGQPQH

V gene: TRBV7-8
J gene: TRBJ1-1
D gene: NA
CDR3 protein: ASSQRDGTNTEAF

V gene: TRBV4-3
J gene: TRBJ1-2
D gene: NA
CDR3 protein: ASSQAGVPLSGYT

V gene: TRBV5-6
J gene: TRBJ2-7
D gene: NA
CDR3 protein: ASSLESYEQY

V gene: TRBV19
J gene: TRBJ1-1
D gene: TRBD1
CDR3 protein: ASSWDRGRTEAF

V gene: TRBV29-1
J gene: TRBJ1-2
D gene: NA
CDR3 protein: SVVSNYGYT

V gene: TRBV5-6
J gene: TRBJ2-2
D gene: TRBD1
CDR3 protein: ASSYGWTGGEERGGELF

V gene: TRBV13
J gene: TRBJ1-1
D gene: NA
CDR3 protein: ASSSMGSLPNTEAF

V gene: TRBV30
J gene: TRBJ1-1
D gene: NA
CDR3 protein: AWSVWTEAF

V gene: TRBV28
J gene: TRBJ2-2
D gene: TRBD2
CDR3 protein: ASTGGTMADLNTGELF

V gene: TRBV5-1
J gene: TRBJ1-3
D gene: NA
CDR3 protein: ASSRGTSGNTIY

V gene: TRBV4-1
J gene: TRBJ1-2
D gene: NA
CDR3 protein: ASSQDNGFNYGYT

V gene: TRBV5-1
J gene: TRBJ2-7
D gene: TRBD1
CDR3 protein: ASSLDRGSSYEQY

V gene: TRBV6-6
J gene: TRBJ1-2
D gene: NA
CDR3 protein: ASSYSMDPPLT

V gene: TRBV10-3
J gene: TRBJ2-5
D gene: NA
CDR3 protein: AISESGEAGEETQY

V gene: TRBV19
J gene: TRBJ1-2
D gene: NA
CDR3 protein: ASSISRTDGYT

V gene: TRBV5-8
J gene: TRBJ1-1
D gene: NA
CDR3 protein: ASSLVPGRTEAF

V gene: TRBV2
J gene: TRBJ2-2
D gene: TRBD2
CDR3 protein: ASTGLAVSTGELF

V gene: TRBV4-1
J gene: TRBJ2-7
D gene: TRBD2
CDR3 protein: ASSQEGGSGGGAYEQY

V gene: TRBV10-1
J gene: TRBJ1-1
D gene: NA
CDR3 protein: ALRGTEAF

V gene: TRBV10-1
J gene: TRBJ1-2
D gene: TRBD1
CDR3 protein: ASRLGLQGDYGYT

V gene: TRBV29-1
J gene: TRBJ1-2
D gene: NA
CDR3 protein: SAWGGLMVGYT

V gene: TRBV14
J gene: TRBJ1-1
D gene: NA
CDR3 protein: ASSLGLNTEAF

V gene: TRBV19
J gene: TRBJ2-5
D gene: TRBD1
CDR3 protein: ASSPGQPPETQY